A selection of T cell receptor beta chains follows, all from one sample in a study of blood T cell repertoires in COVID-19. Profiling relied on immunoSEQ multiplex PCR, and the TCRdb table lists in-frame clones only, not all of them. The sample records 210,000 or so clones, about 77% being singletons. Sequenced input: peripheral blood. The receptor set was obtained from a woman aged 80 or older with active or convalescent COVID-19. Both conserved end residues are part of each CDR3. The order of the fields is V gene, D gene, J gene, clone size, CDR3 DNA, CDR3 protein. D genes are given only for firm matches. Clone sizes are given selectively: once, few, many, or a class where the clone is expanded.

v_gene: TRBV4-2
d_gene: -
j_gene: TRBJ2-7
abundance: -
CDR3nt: TGTGCCAGCAGCCAGATGGGGGGGGCCGAAGAGCAGTACTTC
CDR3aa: CASSQMGGAEEQYF

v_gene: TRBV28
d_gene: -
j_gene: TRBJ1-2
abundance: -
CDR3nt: TGTGCCAGCAGGCCAGATGCTAGCTCTTGGGGCTACACCTTC
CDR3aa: CASRPDASSWGYTF

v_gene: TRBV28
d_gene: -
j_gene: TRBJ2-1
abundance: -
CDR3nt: TGTGCCAGCAGGATAGACAGTTACTCCTACAATGAGCAGTTCTTC
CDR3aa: CASRIDSYSYNEQFF

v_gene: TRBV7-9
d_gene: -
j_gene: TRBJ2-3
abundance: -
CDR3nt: TGTGCCAGCAGCTTAGGGCCCCAGGGCAAGACAGATACGCAGTATTTT
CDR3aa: CASSLGPQGKTDTQYF

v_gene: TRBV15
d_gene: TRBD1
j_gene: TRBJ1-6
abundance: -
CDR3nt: TGTGCCACCTCACAGGGGCCCTCCTATAATTCACCCCTCCACTTT
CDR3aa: CATSQGPSYNSPLHF

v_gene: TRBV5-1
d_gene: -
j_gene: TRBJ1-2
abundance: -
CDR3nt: TGCGCCAGCAGCTTGGCCGAGGGCGCGGGCTACACCTTC
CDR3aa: CASSLAEGAGYTF

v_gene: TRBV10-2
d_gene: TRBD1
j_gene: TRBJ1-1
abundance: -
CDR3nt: TGCGCCAGCAGTGAAGACAGGGCGTTAGCTTTCTTT
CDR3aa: CASSEDRALAFF

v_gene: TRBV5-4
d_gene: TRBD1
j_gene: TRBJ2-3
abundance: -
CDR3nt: TGTGCCAGCAGCCTGCGTGTAATGACAGGGGCAGATACGCAGTATTTT
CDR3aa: CASSLRVMTGADTQYF

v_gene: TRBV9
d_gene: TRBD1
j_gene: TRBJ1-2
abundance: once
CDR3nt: TGTGCCAGCAGCGGGACCACAAGGGACAGGGGGCAATATAGCTATGGCTACACCTTC
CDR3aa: CASSGTTRDRGQYSYGYTF

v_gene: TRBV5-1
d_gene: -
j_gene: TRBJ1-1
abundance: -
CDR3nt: TGCGCCAGCAGTCCCCAGGGCGGCACTGAAGCTTTCTTT
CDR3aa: CASSPQGGTEAFF

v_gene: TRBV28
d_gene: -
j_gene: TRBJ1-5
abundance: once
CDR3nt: TGTGCCAGCAGTTTGCCCGGAACGGGGCAGCCCCAGCATTTT
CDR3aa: CASSLPGTGQPQHF

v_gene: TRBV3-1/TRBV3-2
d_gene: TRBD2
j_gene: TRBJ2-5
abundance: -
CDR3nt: TGTGCCAGCAGCCCAGCCCTGGGGGGGACTAGCGGCGTTCTGGGGTACTTC
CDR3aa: CASSPALGGTSGVLGYF

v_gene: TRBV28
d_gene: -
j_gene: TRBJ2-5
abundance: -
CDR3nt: TGTGCCAGCAGTTCTCCCCGGGGGGGGACAGGGCGAGAGACCCAGTACTTC
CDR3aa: CASSSPRGGTGRETQYF

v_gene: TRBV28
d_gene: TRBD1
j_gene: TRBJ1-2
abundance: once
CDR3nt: TGTGCCAGCAGTTTATCTGTAGGGGGAGGAGGGGGCGGTGGCTACACCTTC
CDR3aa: CASSLSVGGGGGGGYTF

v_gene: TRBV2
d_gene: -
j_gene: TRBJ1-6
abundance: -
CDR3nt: TGTGCCAGCAGTGTACAGAGCTCCTATAATTCACCCCTCCACTTT
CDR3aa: CASSVQSSYNSPLHF

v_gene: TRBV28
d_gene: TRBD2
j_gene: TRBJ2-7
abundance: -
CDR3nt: TGTGCCAGCAGTTCCGGGACTAGCATATACGAGCAGTACTTC
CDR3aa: CASSSGTSIYEQYF

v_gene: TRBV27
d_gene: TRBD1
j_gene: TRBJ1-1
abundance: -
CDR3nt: TGTGCCAGCAGTTTCGCCAGGGGGATGAACACTGAAGCTTTCTTT
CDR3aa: CASSFARGMNTEAFF

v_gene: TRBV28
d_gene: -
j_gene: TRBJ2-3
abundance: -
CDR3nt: TGTGCCAGCAGTTTATTGAGGGGGGGGGCAGATACGCAGTATTTT
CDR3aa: CASSLLRGGADTQYF

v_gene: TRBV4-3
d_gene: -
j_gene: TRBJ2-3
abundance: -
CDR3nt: TGCGCCAGCAGCCTCGAGGCGTCGAGCACAGATACGCAGTATTTT
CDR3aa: CASSLEASSTDTQYF

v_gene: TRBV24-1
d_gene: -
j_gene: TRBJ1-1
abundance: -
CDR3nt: TGTGCCACCAGCACTCGGGGGGTGACTGAAGCTTTCTTT
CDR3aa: CATSTRGVTEAFF

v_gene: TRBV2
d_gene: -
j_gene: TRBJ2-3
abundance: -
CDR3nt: TGTGCCAGCAGCCCCTCCACAGATACGCAGTATTTT
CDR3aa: CASSPSTDTQYF

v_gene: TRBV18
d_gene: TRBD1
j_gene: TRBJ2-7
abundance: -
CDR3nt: TGTGCCAGCTCAGATAGACAGGGGGCGACCTACGAGCAGTACTTC
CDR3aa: CASSDRQGATYEQYF

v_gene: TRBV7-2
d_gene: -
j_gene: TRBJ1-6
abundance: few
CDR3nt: TGTGCCAGCAGCTTGACTTACATTTATTTGGATTCACCCCTCCACTTT
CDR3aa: CASSLTYIYLDSPLHF

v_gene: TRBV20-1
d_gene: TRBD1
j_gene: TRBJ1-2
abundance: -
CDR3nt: TGCAGTGCTAGTACTCCCGGGACAGGGGATGGCTACACCTTC
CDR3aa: CSASTPGTGDGYTF

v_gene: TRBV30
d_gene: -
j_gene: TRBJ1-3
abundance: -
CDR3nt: TGTGCCTGGAGTGTATCTCGCTCACTAATATATTTT
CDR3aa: CAWSVSRSLIYF

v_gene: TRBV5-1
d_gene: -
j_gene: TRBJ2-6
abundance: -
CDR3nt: TGCGCCAGCAGCTTGTCACTAACCTCTGGGGCCAACGTCCTGACTTTC
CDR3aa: CASSLSLTSGANVLTF

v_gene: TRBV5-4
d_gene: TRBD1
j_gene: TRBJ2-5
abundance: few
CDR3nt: TGTGCCAGCAGCTTGGGACAGGGGCAAGAGACCCAGTACTTC
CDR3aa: CASSLGQGQETQYF

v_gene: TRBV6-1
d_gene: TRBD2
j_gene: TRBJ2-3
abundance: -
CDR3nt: TGTGCCAGCAGTGAAGCAAGGGACTACACAGATACGCAGTATTTT
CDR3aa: CASSEARDYTDTQYF

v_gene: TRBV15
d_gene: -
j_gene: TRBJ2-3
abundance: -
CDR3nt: TGTGCCACCAGCAGGGCCCTCGATACGCAGTATTTT
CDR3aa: CATSRALDTQYF

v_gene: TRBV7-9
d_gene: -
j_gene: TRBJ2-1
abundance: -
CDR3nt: TGTGCCAGCAGCTTAGTTAGGAGACAGGCCTACAATGAGCAGTTCTTC
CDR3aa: CASSLVRRQAYNEQFF

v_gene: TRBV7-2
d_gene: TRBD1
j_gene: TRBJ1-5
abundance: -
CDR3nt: TGTGCCAGCAGCTTCTCCGGACAGGGGGAGCCCCAGCATTTT
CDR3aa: CASSFSGQGEPQHF

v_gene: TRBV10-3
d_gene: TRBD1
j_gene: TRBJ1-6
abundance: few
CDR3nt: TGTGCCATCAGTGAAACAGGGGTATATTCACCCCTCCACTTT
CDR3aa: CAISETGVYSPLHF

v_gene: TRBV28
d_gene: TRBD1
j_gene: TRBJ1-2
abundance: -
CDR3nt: TGTGCCAGCAGCCGCCCTGGGACAGGGGGTTTTGGCTACACCTTC
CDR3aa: CASSRPGTGGFGYTF

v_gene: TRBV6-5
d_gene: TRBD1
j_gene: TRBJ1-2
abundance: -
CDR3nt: TGTGCCAGCTTCTCCCAAACAGGGGGCTCTGGCTACACCTTC
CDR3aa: CASFSQTGGSGYTF

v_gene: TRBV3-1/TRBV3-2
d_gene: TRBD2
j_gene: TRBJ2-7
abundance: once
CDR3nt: TGTGCCAGCAGCTCCAAGGGACTAGCGGGGTACGAGCAGTACTTC
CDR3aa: CASSSKGLAGYEQYF

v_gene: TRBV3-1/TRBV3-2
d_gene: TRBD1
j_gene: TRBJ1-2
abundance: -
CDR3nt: TGTGCCAGCAGCCAACGGACAGGGGAGGTCAATGGCTACACCTTC
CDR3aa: CASSQRTGEVNGYTF

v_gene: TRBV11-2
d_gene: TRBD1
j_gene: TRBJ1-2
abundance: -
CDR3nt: TGTGCCAGCAGGGACAGGGTCTATGGCTACACCTTC
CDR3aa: CASRDRVYGYTF

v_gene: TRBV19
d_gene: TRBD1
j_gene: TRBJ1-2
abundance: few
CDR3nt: TGTGCCAGTAGTATGGGGACAGACTATGGCTACACCTTC
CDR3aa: CASSMGTDYGYTF

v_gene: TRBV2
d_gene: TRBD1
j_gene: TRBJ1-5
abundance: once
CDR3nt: TGTGCCAGCACGGACAGGGGGTATAACGCGCAGCCCCAGCATTTT
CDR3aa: CASTDRGYNAQPQHF

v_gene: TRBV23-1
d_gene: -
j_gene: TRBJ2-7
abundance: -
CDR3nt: TGCGCCAGCAGTCAGGCCGGGACATCCTACGAGCAGTACTTC
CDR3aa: CASSQAGTSYEQYF

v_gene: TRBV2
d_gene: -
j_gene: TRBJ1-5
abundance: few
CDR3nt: TGTGCCAGCAGTGATTCTTTTAATCTCTCCCAGCATTTT
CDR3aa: CASSDSFNLSQHF

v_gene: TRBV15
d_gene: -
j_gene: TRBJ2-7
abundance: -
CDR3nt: TGTGCCACCAGCGGTACAGGGGGGGTCTACGAGCAGTACTTC
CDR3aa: CATSGTGGVYEQYF

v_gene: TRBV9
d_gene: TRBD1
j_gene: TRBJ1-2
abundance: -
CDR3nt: TGTGCCAGCAGCGATAAGGGGGCGGGTTCCTATGGCTACACCTTC
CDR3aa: CASSDKGAGSYGYTF

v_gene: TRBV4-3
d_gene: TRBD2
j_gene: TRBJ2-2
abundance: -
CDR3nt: TGCGCCAGCAGCCCGACCCAGCGGGGGCGGGAGCTGTTTTTT
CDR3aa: CASSPTQRGRELFF

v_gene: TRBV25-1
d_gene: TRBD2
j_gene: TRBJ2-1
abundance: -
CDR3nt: TGTGCCAGCAAACCAACTAGCGGGAGACGGAAAAACAATGAGCAGTTCTTC
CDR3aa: CASKPTSGRRKNNEQFF

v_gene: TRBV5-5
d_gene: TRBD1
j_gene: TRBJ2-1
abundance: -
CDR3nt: TGTGCCAGCAGCCGACAGGGGGCTTTTCCCGGCGAGCAGTTCTTC
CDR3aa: CASSRQGAFPGEQFF

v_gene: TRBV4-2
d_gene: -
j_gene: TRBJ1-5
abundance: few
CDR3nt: TGTGCCAGCAGCCAAGACTATCCGGTGGATCAGCCCCAGCATTTT
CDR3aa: CASSQDYPVDQPQHF

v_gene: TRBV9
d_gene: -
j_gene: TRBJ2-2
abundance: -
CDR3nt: TGTGCCAGCAGCGTAGACCAGGGGCCCGGGGAGCTGTTTTTT
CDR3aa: CASSVDQGPGELFF

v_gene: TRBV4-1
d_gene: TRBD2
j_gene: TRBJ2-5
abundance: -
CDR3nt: TGCGCCAGCAGCCAAGGTCGGCTAGCGGGGATCCAAGAGACCCAGTACTTC
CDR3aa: CASSQGRLAGIQETQYF

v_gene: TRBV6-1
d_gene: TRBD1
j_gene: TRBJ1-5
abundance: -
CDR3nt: TGTGCCAGCAGTGATGGGACAGGCGATCAGCCCCAGCATTTT
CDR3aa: CASSDGTGDQPQHF

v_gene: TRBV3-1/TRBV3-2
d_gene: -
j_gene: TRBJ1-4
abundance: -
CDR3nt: TGTGCCAGCAGCCTCGAGGCAAAACTGTTTTTT
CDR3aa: CASSLEAKLFF

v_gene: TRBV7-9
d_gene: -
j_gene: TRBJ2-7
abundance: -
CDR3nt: TGTGCCAGCAGCTTTAAGGAGACCTACGAGCAGTACTTC
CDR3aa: CASSFKETYEQYF

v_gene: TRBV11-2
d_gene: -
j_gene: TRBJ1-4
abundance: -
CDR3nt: TGTGCCAGCCAGCGGGGCGCCGAAAAACTGTTTTTT
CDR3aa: CASQRGAEKLFF

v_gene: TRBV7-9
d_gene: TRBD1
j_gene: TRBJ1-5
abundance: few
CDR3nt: TGTGCCAGCAGCTTAGGTTCCGGAATACAGGGGTGGCCCCAGCATTTT
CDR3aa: CASSLGSGIQGWPQHF

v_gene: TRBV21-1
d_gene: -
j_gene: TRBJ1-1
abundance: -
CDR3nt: TGTGCCAGCAGCACGACAGGGGCGTGGGGCACTGAAGCTTTCTTT
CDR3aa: CASSTTGAWGTEAFF

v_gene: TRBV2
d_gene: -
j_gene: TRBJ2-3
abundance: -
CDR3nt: TGTGCCAGCAGTGAATCGAGTTCGACAGATACGCAGTATTTT
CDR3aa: CASSESSSTDTQYF

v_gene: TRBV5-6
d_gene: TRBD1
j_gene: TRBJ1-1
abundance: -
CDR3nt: TGTGCCAGCAGTCGACAGGGTCCTGAAGCTTTCTTT
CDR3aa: CASSRQGPEAFF